A selection of T cell receptor beta chains follows, all from one sample in a study of neoadjuvant anti-PD-1 for oral cavity cancer. The assay was immunoSEQ multiplex PCR, and TCRdb's table has in-frame clones only and misses some. The table has 35,000 to 40,000 clones, around two fifths seen once. The specimen comprised tumor tissue, sampled after nivolumab (anti-PD-1) treatment. All receptors come from a person between 35 and 79 years old with oral cavity squamous cell carcinoma. Both conserved end residues are part of each CDR3. The order of the fields is clone size, D gene, J gene, V gene, CDR3 protein, CDR3 DNA. A D gene is named only where the DNA matches it firmly. Clone size appears in some rows only: once, few, many, or a class for an expanded clone.

>many|TRBD1|TRBJ1-2|TRBV9
CASSVATTGRDGYTF
TGTGCCAGCAGCGTAGCTACGACAGGGAGAGATGGCTACACCTTC
>NA|TRBD1|TRBJ2-7|TRBV30
CAWRDRGRYEQYF
TGTGCCTGGCGGGACAGGGGAAGGTACGAGCAGTACTTC
>few|NA|TRBJ2-1|TRBV15
CATSRARQGAYNEQFF
TGTGCCACCAGCAGAGCGAGGCAGGGCGCCTACAATGAGCAGTTCTTC
>NA|NA|TRBJ1-4|TRBV6-6
CASSNREANEKLFF
TGTGCCAGCAGCAACAGGGAGGCTAATGAAAAACTGTTTTTT
>few|NA|TRBJ1-5|TRBV2
CASSGRGSQPQHF
TGTGCCAGCAGTGGCAGGGGATCCCAGCCCCAGCATTTT
>many|NA|TRBJ1-6|TRBV7-3
CASSLTGDDSPLHF
TGTGCCAGCAGCTTAACGGGGGATGATTCACCCCTCCACTTT
>few|TRBD2|TRBJ2-7|TRBV11-2
CASSPASGGYEQYF
TGTGCCAGCAGCCCTGCGTCGGGGGGCTACGAGCAGTACTTC
>few|NA|TRBJ1-2|TRBV5-1
CASSLLGETNYGYTF
TGCGCCAGCAGCTTGCTGGGCGAAACGAACTATGGCTACACCTTC
>large|NA|TRBJ2-1|TRBV10-1
CASGWGGEQFF
TGCGCCAGCGGATGGGGGGGCGAGCAGTTCTTC
>many|NA|TRBJ2-5|TRBV7-8
CASSLLETQYF
TGTGCCAGCAGCCTACTCGAGACCCAGTACTTC
>medium-sized|NA|TRBJ1-2|TRBV4-1
CASSQGRANYGYTF
TGCGCCAGCAGCCAAGGGAGGGCTAACTATGGCTACACCTTC
>few|TRBD1|TRBJ1-1|TRBV28
CASSPGTGGYTEAFF
TGTGCCAGCAGTCCCGGGACAGGGGGGTACACTGAAGCTTTCTTT
>NA|NA|TRBJ2-3|TRBV28
CASSLGGARTDTQYF
TGTGCCAGCAGTTTAGGAGGGGCGCGAACAGATACGCAGTATTTT
>few|TRBD2|TRBJ2-7|TRBV7-6
CASSSRTSGWDEQYF
TGTGCCAGCAGTTCTAGGACTAGCGGGTGGGACGAGCAGTACTTC
>many|NA|TRBJ1-3|TRBV7-9
CASSLAGRVRSGNTIYF
TGTGCCAGCAGCTTAGCGGGTAGGGTACGCTCTGGAAACACCATATATTTT
>NA|NA|TRBJ2-5|TRBV7-2
CASSLRQMDETQYF
TGTGCCAGCAGCTTAAGACAGATGGATGAGACCCAGTACTTC
>few|TRBD1|TRBJ1-5|TRBV19
CASSINPGQGPRPQHF
TGTGCCAGTAGTATTAATCCGGGACAGGGGCCCCGGCCCCAGCATTTT
>few|NA|TRBJ2-7|TRBV4-2
CASSQEEGAPYEQYF
TGTGCCAGCAGCCAAGAGGAGGGGGCGCCGTACGAGCAGTACTTC
>NA|NA|TRBJ2-2|TRBV15
CATSRELGGAHGELFF
TGTGCCACCAGCAGAGAACTTGGGGGGGCCCACGGGGAGCTGTTTTTT
>NA|NA|TRBJ2-7|TRBV10-2
CATGGGVQTSYEQYF
TGCGCCACCGGGGGTGGAGTACAGACATCCTACGAGCAGTACTTC
>once|TRBD1|TRBJ1-2|TRBV13
CASSLGTGGYGYTF
TGTGCCAGCAGCTTAGGGACAGGGGGCTACGGCTACACCTTC
>few|TRBD1|TRBJ2-7|TRBV15
CATRDRGGYEQYF
TGTGCTACCCGGGACAGGGGCGGGTACGAGCAGTACTTC
>NA|TRBD1|TRBJ1-2|TRBV27
CASSRQQTGLEGYTF
TGTGCCAGCAGTCGGCAGCAGACAGGGCTCGAAGGCTACACCTTC
>medium-sized|TRBD2|TRBJ2-7|TRBV2
CASGARPSGNYEQYF
TGTGCCAGTGGGGCGCGGCCTAGCGGGAACTACGAGCAGTACTTC
>few|TRBD2|TRBJ2-7|TRBV28
CASSFGSSGIGQYF
TGTGCCAGCAGTTTCGGTTCTAGCGGGATCGGACAGTACTTC
>NA|NA|TRBJ1-5|TRBV5-1
CASRRGTQSNQPQHF
TGCGCCAGCAGGAGAGGTACTCAAAGCAATCAGCCCCAGCATTTT
>NA|NA|TRBJ1-1|TRBV5-1
CASSLMQTNTEAFF
TGCGCCAGCAGCTTGATGCAAACGAACACTGAAGCTTTCTTT
>NA|NA|TRBJ1-5|TRBV7-8
CASSWDAYQPQHF
TGTGCCAGCAGCTGGGACGCGTATCAGCCCCAGCATTTT
>many|NA|TRBJ2-1|TRBV11-1
CASSAGLSYNEQFF
TGTGCCAGCAGCGCCGGACTGAGCTACAATGAGCAGTTCTTC
>NA|TRBD1|TRBJ2-2|TRBV5-6
CASSLLGQGNTGELFF
TGTGCCAGCAGCTTGTTGGGACAGGGTAACACCGGGGAGCTGTTTTTT
>NA|NA|TRBJ1-1|TRBV6-5
CASSSYTEAFF
TGTGCCAGCAGTTCCTACACTGAAGCTTTCTTT
>NA|NA|TRBJ1-2|TRBV9
CASTPGAQDYGYTF
TGTGCCAGCACCCCGGGAGCACAGGACTATGGCTACACCTTC
>NA|TRBD2|TRBJ2-7|TRBV28
CASSPGLARYEQYF
TGTGCCAGCAGTCCAGGACTAGCCCGCTACGAGCAGTACTTC
>NA|NA|TRBJ1-2|TRBV9
CASSVAGLDYGYTF
TGTGCCAGCAGCGTAGCAGGGTTGGACTATGGCTACACCTTC
>NA|NA|TRBJ1-2|TRBV7-2
CASSLSPTGGYTF
TGTGCCAGCAGCTTATCACCTACTGGGGGCTACACCTTC
>many|TRBD1|TRBJ2-7|TRBV4-1
CASSPQGRYEQYF
TGCGCCAGCAGCCCACAGGGGAGATACGAGCAGTACTTC
>NA|NA|TRBJ1-2|TRBV29-1
CSVEGGAFMTHGYTF
TGCAGCGTTGAAGGGGGGGCGTTCATGACTCATGGCTACACCTTC
>NA|NA|TRBJ2-5|TRBV4-1
CASSQGRGAAETQYF
TGCGCCAGCAGCCAAGGTAGGGGGGCCGCTGAGACCCAGTACTTC
>few|NA|TRBJ2-2|TRBV19
CASNERGAYTGELFF
TGTGCCAGTAACGAACGGGGGGCTTACACCGGGGAGCTGTTTTTT
>NA|NA|TRBJ1-1|TRBV19
CASMAGHTEAFF
TGTGCCAGTATGGCAGGGCACACTGAAGCTTTCTTT
>NA|TRBD1|TRBJ1-2|TRBV19
CASSETGGRGPYGYTF
TGTGCCAGTAGTGAGACAGGGGGGAGAGGGCCTTATGGCTACACCTTC
>once|NA|TRBJ2-6|TRBV5-1
CASREADGANVLTF
TGCGCCAGCAGAGAGGCGGATGGGGCCAACGTCCTGACTTTC
>NA|NA|TRBJ1-5|TRBV5-8
CASSLLGALQPQHF
TGTGCCAGCAGCTTGCTAGGGGCCCTCCAGCCCCAGCATTTT
>many|TRBD1|TRBJ1-2|TRBV5-1
CASRTEDRGGYTF
TGCGCCAGCAGAACCGAAGACAGGGGAGGCTACACCTTC
>NA|TRBD1|TRBJ2-6|TRBV13
CASSSQGSSSGANVLTF
TGTGCCAGCAGCTCACAGGGGTCAAGCTCTGGGGCCAACGTCCTGACTTTC
>NA|NA|TRBJ2-1|TRBV9
CASSVVPGAYNEQFF
TGTGCCAGCAGCGTAGTGCCGGGAGCGTACAATGAGCAGTTCTTC
>once|NA|TRBJ1-5|TRBV6-6
CASSYQDSNQPQHF
TGTGCCAGCAGTTACCAGGACAGCAATCAGCCCCAGCATTTT
>NA|NA|TRBJ1-1|TRBV6-5
CASSRKGNTEAFF
TGTGCCAGCAGTCGTAAGGGGAACACTGAAGCTTTCTTT
>few|TRBD1|TRBJ1-2|TRBV14
CASSVRQGDGYTF
TGTGCCAGCAGCGTTAGACAGGGTGACGGCTACACCTTC
>NA|NA|TRBJ2-1|TRBV4-2
CASSQDPHSREEQFF
TGTGCCAGCAGCCAAGACCCCCATTCTAGGGAAGAGCAGTTCTTC
>NA|TRBD2|TRBJ2-7|TRBV4-1
CASSQETAGPVSYEQYF
TGCGCCAGCAGCCAAGAGACAGCGGGACCCGTCTCCTACGAGCAGTACTTC
>NA|TRBD1|TRBJ2-7|TRBV18
CASSPAPGQEYEQYF
TGTGCCAGCTCACCAGCGCCGGGACAGGAGTACGAGCAGTACTTC
>NA|TRBD2|TRBJ2-2|TRBV19
CASSIEGRRGTSGTTGELFF
TGTGCCAGTAGTATAGAGGGGAGACGAGGGACTAGCGGGACCACCGGGGAGCTGTTTTTT
>NA|TRBD1|TRBJ2-2|TRBV7-3
CASGTGDTGELFF
TGTGCCAGCGGGACAGGGGACACCGGGGAGCTGTTTTTT
>NA|NA|TRBJ1-1|TRBV5-1
CASSLGQMNTEAFF
TGCGCCAGCAGCTTGGGACAGATGAACACTGAAGCTTTCTTT
>NA|NA|TRBJ1-2|TRBV19
CASTLDANGYTF
TGTGCCAGTACGCTAGACGCGAATGGCTACACCTTC
>NA|NA|TRBJ1-2|TRBV7-9
CASSPPATRGPNYGYTF
TGTGCCAGCAGCCCCCCCGCCACCAGGGGACCTAACTATGGCTACACCTTC
>NA|NA|TRBJ2-2|TRBV7-3
CASSGGVEAGELFF
TGTGCCAGCAGCGGTGGGGTAGAGGCCGGGGAGCTGTTTTTT
>NA|NA|TRBJ2-1|TRBV5-1
CASSLSGKIRTYNEQFF
TGCGCCAGCAGCTTAAGTGGGAAGATCCGGACTTACAATGAGCAGTTCTTC
>many|NA|TRBJ2-1|TRBV10-2
CASSDGSYNEQFF
TGCGCCAGCAGTGACGGCTCCTACAATGAGCAGTTCTTC